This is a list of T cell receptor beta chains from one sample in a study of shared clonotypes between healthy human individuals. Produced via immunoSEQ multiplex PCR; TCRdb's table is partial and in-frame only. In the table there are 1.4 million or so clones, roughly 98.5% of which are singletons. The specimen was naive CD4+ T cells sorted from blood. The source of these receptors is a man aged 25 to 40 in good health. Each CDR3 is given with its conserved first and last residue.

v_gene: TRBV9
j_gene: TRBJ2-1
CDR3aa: CASSTRLAEDQFF

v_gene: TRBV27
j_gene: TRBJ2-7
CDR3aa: CASSPKFVAGSSYEQYF

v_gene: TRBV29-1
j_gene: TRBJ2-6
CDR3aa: CSAKDSGANVLTF

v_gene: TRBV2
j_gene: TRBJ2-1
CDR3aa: CASSEVGTSVGNEQFF

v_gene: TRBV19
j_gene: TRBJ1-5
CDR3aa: CASITPGQGVRSNQPQHF

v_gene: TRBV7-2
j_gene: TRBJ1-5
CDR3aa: CASSLYGQGKHF

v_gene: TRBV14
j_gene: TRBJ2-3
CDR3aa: CASSPGLFSTDTQYF

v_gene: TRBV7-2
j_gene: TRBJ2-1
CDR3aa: CASSLRRVSYNEQFF

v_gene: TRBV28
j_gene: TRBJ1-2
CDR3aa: CATSGGRGYGYTF

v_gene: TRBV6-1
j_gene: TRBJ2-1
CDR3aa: CASSGGGYSSYNEQFF

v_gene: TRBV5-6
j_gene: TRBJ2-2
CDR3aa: CASSLEPAGDTGELFF

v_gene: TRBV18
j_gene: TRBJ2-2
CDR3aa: CASSTSGSTGELFF

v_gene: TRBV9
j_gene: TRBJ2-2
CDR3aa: CASSPKLAGELFF

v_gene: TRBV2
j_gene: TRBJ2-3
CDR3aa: CASSVSPLGEGQGALSTDTQYF

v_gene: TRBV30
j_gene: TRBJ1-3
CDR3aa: CAWSVTARSGNTIYF

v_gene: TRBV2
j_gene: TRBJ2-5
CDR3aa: CASSELGTSGRVNF

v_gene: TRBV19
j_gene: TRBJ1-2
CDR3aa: CASMPDPGTNYTF

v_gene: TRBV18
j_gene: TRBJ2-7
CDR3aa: CASSPGGSASGQGVPYEQYF

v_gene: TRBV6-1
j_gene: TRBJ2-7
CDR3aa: CASSVGQLAYEQYF

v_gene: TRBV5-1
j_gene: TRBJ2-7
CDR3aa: CASSPRGGPIYEQYF

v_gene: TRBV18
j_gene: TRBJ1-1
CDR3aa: CASSSGGHSEAFF

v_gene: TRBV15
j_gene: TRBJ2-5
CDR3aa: CATSRDKAATSGFYQETQYF

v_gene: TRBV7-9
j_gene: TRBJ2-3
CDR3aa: CASSLRSGRSPGSTDTQYF

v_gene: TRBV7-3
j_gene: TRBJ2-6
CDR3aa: CASSPSLWGANVLTF

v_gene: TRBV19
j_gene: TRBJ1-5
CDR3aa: CASSPQGNQPQHF

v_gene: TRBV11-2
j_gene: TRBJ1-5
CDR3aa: CASSLGQGLSDGSNQPQHF

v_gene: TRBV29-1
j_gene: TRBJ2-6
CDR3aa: CSVQGQSSGANVLTF

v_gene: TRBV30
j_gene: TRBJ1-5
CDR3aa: CAWSLTGRSNQPQHF

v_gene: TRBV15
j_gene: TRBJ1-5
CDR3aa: CATSTRQSNQPQHF

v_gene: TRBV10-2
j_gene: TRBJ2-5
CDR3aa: CASMGGFAGGRQETQYF

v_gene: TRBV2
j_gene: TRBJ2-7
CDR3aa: CASRHESGFYYEQYF

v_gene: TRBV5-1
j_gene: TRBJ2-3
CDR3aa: CASGHTGGFQDTQYF

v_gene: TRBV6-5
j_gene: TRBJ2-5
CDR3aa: CASSYGMGYETQYF

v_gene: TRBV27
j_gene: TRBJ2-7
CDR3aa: CASSFRFRDRVYYEQYF

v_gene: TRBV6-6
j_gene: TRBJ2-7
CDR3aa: CASRLGQGSSYEQYF

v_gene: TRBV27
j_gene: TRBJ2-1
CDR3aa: CASSLRGSSYNEQFF

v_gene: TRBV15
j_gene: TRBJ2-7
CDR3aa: CATSRGWASYEQYF

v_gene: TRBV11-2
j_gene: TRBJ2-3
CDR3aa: CASSLVGRTQYF

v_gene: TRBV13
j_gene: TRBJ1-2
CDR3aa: CASSLQGATRYGYTF

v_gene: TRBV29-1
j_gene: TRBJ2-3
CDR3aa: CSVERTGRDTDTQYF

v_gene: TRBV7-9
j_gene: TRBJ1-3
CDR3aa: CASSPTGGLGNTIYF

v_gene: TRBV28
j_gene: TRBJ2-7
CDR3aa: CASSFPGLAGDYEQYF

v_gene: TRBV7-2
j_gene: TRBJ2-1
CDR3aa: CASSLTRVGEQFF

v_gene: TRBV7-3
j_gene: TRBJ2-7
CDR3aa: CASSQGAQGRQYF

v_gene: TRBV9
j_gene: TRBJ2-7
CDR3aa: CASSVDGGVFYEQYF

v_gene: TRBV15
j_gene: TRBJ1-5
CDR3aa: CATSRKFRTEDQPQHF